A single sample is the source of the 20 T cell receptor beta chains below, sequenced in a study of shared clonotypes between healthy human individuals (TCRdb year 2020). The library was prepared using the immunoSEQ multiplex PCR assay. The source is immuneACCESS, and TCRdb retained only in-frame sequences with V and J called. Part of the clones is not carried over; for the studies checked, unresolved V genes explain less than half of this, and the remainder is unexplained. In this sample the table shows 780,000 or so clones, 55% to 75% of which occur a single time. Of the sample, approximately 1.8% is held by the ten largest clones. The sample consisted of memory CD4+ T cells sorted from blood. The cell subset or site tag for this specimen amounts to: CD45RA-negative fraction. The receptors derive from a woman aged 25 to 45 in good health.

This chain links TRBV28 with TRBJ1-2, with TRBD1 matching over 7 bases. V trimming: 4 bases; J trimming: 5 bases; junction bases outside the gene matches: 4. Germline V gene sequence: CDR1 MDHEN, CDR2 SYDVKM. CDR3 length: 13 residues. CDR3 DNA sequence: TGTGCCAGCAGTTCGGGACAGTTGTATGGCTACACCTTC. It codes for CASSSGQLYGYTF.

This chain joins TRBV7-2 and TRBJ2-3; tentatively, D is TRBD1 or TRBD2 (6 bases each). Trimming cost V 4 bases and J 5 bases, with 19 bases left between them. Germline values: CDR1 SGHTA, CDR2 FQGNSA. The CDR3 is 16 amino acids. The DNA of the CDR3 is TGTGCCAGCAGCTGGGCTGGGGGGCCGCGGAAAGATACGCAGTATTTT. It specifies CASSWAGGPRKDTQYF.

For this clone: Other nucleotide sequences from this sample produce the same CDR3. The chain has TRBV6-1 and TRBJ2-7, with unresolved D. The V end was cut by 5 bases, the J end by 1 base, with 6 bases between. The CDR3 is 12 amino acids. Germline values: CDR1 MNHNS, CDR2 SASEGT. The CDR3 DNA follows: TGTGCCAGCAGTTTAAGTTCCTACGAGCAGTACTTC. Translating it yields CASSLSSYEQYF.

This chain links TRBV7-2 with TRBJ1-2; possibly TRBD1 for D (5 bases). The germline V gene encodes CDR1 SGHTA and CDR2 FQGNSA. Trimming removed 9 bases at V and 1 base at J, with 9 bases between. The CDR3 runs 12 residues. The CDR3 here is CARGTGNYGYTF. The CDR3 region has the DNA TGTGCCAGGGGGACGGGTAACTATGGCTACACCTTC.

CDR3 amino acids: CASKTRTDTQYF. CDR3 sequence (DNA): TGTGCCAGTAAGACCCGCACAGATACGCAGTATTTT. V gene TRBV18 combines with J gene TRBJ2-3; no firm D call. The CDR3 extends over 12 amino acids. The V end was cut by 9 bases, the J end by 1 base, with 8 bases between. Germline loops: CDR1 KGHSH, CDR2 LQKENI.

V and J are TRBV25-1 and TRBJ2-5; 14 bases are shared with TRBD2. V lost 0 bases, J lost 5 bases, and 2 bases stayed unmatched. Germline lookup yields CDR1 MGHDK and CDR2 SYGVNS. This CDR3 region has 16 residues. DNA of the CDR3: TGTGCCAGCAGTGAATATCGGACTAGCGGGAGGGAGACCCAGTACTTC. Translated, it gives CASSEYRTSGRETQYF.

The chain combines TRBV11-2 with TRBJ2-7; 9 bases fit TRBD2. This CDR3 is 16 amino acids long. Looked up from germline, CDR1 is SGHAT and CDR2 is FQNNGV. V was clipped by 5 bases and J by 1 base; unmatched bases: 9. The CDR3 is CASSVPGGRGSYEQYF. CDR3 sequence (DNA): TGTGCCAGCAGCGTCCCCGGCGGGAGGGGGTCCTACGAGCAGTACTTC.

This chain's CDR3 is CASSEQAGQPQHF. Here the CDR3 DNA reads TGTGCCAGCAGTGAACAAGCGGGTCAGCCCCAGCATTTT. This sequence joins TRBV6-4 and TRBJ1-5, with D unresolved. CDR1 and CDR2 from the germline V gene are MRHNA and SNTAGT. Trimming left V 3 bases short and J 6 bases short, with 9 bases between. The CDR3 consists of 13 residues.

V gene TRBV7-7 combines with J gene TRBJ2-2; D ambiguous. The CDR3 has 15 residues. Deletions cut 5 bases from V and 0 bases from J, with 10 bases between. In germline, CDR1 is SSHAT, CDR2 FNYEAQ (reference sequence). The CDR3 DNA reads as TGTGCCAGCAGCCCAAGGTCGACGAACACCGGGGAGCTGTTTTTT. Translating it yields CASSPRSTNTGELFF.

The rearrangement joins TRBV6-1 to TRBJ1-5; D gene unclear. V lost 1 base, J lost 8 bases, and 18 bases lay in between. The CDR3 has 16 residues. Per germline, CDR1 MNHNS and CDR2 SASEGT. Here the CDR3 reads CASSEELSVLSEPQHF. The CDR3 nucleotides are TGTGCCAGCAGTGAAGAGCTGTCCGTTTTGAGTGAGCCCCAGCATTTT.

There are a few counts of this clone. The chain uses TRBV28 and TRBJ1-5; D call uncertain. Per the germline V gene, CDR1 is MDHEN and CDR2 is SYDVKM. Deletions cut 3 bases from V and 7 bases from J, with 19 bases between. The CDR3 extends over 16 amino acids. CDR3 coding DNA: TGTGCCAGCAGTTTCCAACGACTGAGGGTAGAACAGCCCCAGCATTTT. Residues: CASSFQRLRVEQPQHF.

This clone was seen a few times. Other DNA sequences within the sample encode an identical CDR3. This rearrangement joins TRBV2 to TRBJ1-1; D is unresolved. The CDR3 covers 11 residues. Germline loops: CDR1 SNHLY, CDR2 FYNNEI. Trimming left V 3 bases short and J 1 base short, with 0 bases between. CDR3 residues: CASSENTEAFF. CDR3 nucleotides: TGTGCCAGCAGTGAGAACACTGAAGCTTTCTTT.

This clone has ten or more counts. The genes are TRBV7-6 and TRBJ2-7; 9 nucleotides align to TRBD2. Germline values: CDR1 SGHVS, CDR2 FNYEAQ. This CDR3 region has 18 residues. J was trimmed by 1 base and V by 3 bases; bases with no gene match: 13. CDR3 sequence (DNA): TGTGCCAGCAGCTTGGCTAGCGGGAACCTCCATTCTTCCTACGAGCAGTACTTC. This gives the protein CASSLASGNLHSSYEQYF.

V gene TRBV5-1 combines with J gene TRBJ2-1, with 7 positions matching TRBD2. The CDR3 length is 12 residues. The V gene end was trimmed by 2 bases and the J gene end by 9 bases; junction bases not matched to a gene: 2. Germline CDR1 reads SGHRS; CDR2 reads YFSETQ. The CDR3 loop is CASSFPSGEQFF. Written as DNA, the CDR3 is TGCGCCAGCAGCTTTCCTAGCGGTGAGCAGTTCTTC. The full variable domain, rest sourced from reference TRBV5-1 and TRBJ2-1, is KAGVTQTPRYLIKTRGQQVTLSCSPISGHRSVSWYQQTPGQGLQFLFEYFSETQRNKGNFPGRFSGRQFSNSRSEMNVSTLELGDSALYLCASSFPSGEQFFGPGTRLTVL.

This clone was detected only a few times. This rearrangement joins TRBV7-9 to TRBJ2-5, with D perhaps TRBD2 (6 bases). Germline V lookup: CDR1 SEHNR, CDR2 FQNEAQ (reference sequence). V lost 2 bases to trimming and J lost 7 bases, with 11 bases between them. The CDR3 is 13 amino acids. DNA of the CDR3: TGTGCCAGCAGCTTAACTAGCATAGGGACCCAGTACTTC. Translating it yields CASSLTSIGTQYF.

This chain connects TRBV7-2 to TRBJ2-1, with 7 bases identical to TRBD2. The germline gives CDR1 SGHTA, CDR2 FQGNSA. The length of the CDR3 is 14 residues. Trimming at V came to 5 bases and at J to 0 bases, leaving 1 base not matched to a gene. The CDR3 nucleotides read TGTGCCAGCAGCCGGGACTACTCCTACAATGAGCAGTTCTTC. Protein sequence: CASSRDYSYNEQFF.

V gene TRBV15 combines with J gene TRBJ2-6, with D perhaps matching TRBD1 (6 bases). The V end was cut by 2 bases, the J end by 1 base, with 12 bases between. The V gene's germline CDR1 is LNHNV and CDR2 YYDKDF (reference sequence). The CDR3 length is 17 residues. CDR3 coding DNA: TGTGCCACCAGCAGAATCAGAGGGGGATCTGGGGCCAACGTCCTGACTTTC. Protein product: CATSRIRGGSGANVLTF.

J is TRBJ2-1 and V is TRBV7-2, with 10 positions matching TRBD2. Germline values: CDR1 SGHTA, CDR2 FQGNSA. The J segment lost 2 bases and the V segment lost 6 bases, leaving 7 bases of the junction unmatched. This CDR3 comprises 16 residues. In nucleotides, the CDR3 is TGTGCCAGCAGTCCCCGACTAGCGGGCGCCTACAATGAGCAGTTCTTC. Protein: CASSPRLAGAYNEQFF.

In its sample, this clone was seen many times. The rearrangement links TRBV15 to TRBJ2-2, with 11 bases lining up with TRBD2. Germline V CDR1 and CDR2: LNHNV, YYDKDF (reference sequence). There are 19 residues in the CDR3. V trimming: 1 base; J trimming: 7 bases; junction bases outside the gene matches: 14. CDR3 in DNA: TGTGCCACCAGCAGAGCAGAGGGCTTAGCGGGAGGGCCGATCGGGGAGCTGTTTTTT. Residues: CATSRAEGLAGGPIGELFF.

The V call is TRBV11-3, the J call TRBJ2-5; weak D call: TRBD2 (6 bases). This CDR3 region has 16 residues. In germline, CDR1 is SGHNT, CDR2 YENEEA. Trimming cost V 3 bases and J 1 base, with 15 bases left between them. CDR3 DNA sequence: TGTGCCAGCAGCTTCAGGGATCCCGGGGGCCAAGAGACCCAGTACTTC. Translated, it gives CASSFRDPGGQETQYF. The variable domain in full, completed from reference TRBV11-3 and TRBJ2-5, reads EAGVVQSPRYKIIEKKQPVAFWCNPISGHNTLYWYLQNLGQGPELLIRYENEEAVDDSQLPKDRFSAERLKGVDSTLKIQPAELGDSAVYLCASSFRDPGGQETQYFGPGTRLLVL.